One TCR beta chain is described in this entry. Its antigen is unknown. Germline values: CDR1 SGHRS, CDR2 YFSETQ. The V and J ends lost 4 bases and 1 base, in that order; junction bases with no gene match: 7. The CDR3 is made up of 15 amino acids. The sample is drawn from a study of Ad26.COV2.S vaccination and SARS-CoV-2 variants. About the study: Enrollment placed the donor in the COV1001 Ad26.COV2.S trial arm. Each vaccinee took Ad26.COV2.S intramuscularly, once or twice 56 days apart.

The repertoire was sequenced with immunoSEQ multiplex PCR; TCRdb's copy has only in-frame clones and lacks some. The table lists hundreds of thousands of clones, more than 70% of them singletons. Findings of the study overall: Participants in the vaccine arm had higher spike-specific TCR breadth; placebo recipients had lower.

Documented treatment: some 20 received Ad26.COV2.S at low or high dose, single or two shots; roughly 5 received placebo; per-sample allocation not given. Vaccine and placebo recipients were sampled on day 63 after the first injection. An 18-55-year-old adult in Boston served as donor. The rearrangement uses TRBV5-1 and TRBJ1-1; 7 bases agree with TRBD1. This specimen consisted of peripheral blood, obtained in a trial of Ad26.COV2.S vaccine versus placebo. The receptor's source is a person aged 18-65 years who received the Ad26.COV2.S COVID-19 vaccine or a placebo. The CDR3 sequence: CASSTRQGGNTEAFF. CDR3 sequence (DNA): TGCGCCAGCAGCACCCGACAGGGTGGGAACACTGAAGCTTTCTTT.